This TCR beta chain is drawn from a study of Graves' ophthalmopathy and Graves' hyperthyroidism. Study-level information: The blood sample was drawn at first diagnosis and before any treatment. The study, taken as a whole, reports: Both a roughly 64% sensitivity and a 72.22% specificity characterized the model's predictions of ophthalmopathy progression.

As diagnostic evidence, clinical symptoms, serum thyroxine, TRAb, thyroid ultrasound and orbital computed tomography were relied upon. This CDR3 contains 12 residues. Germline CDR1 and CDR2: GTSNPN and SVGIG (reference sequence). V lost 0 bases, J lost 6 bases, and 9 bases lay in between. A word on this clonotype: Its target is unknown.

The authors amplified TCR beta CDR3 regions from RNA transcripts. In the first round, RT-PCR was carried out with HTBI primers, and a multiplex PCR formed the second round. MiXCR was run by TCRdb on the multiplex PCR reads, yielding one entry per CDR3 protein. The table shows 350,000 or so distinct CDR3 sequences, with 17% occurring only once. The chain recombines TRBV30 with TRBJ2-7; D possibly uses TRBD1 or TRBD2 (5 bases each). The sequence derives from an adult man with Graves' ophthalmopathy. The sample taken for sequencing was peripheral blood. CDR3 sequence: CAWSVQRGEQYF. The CDR3 nucleotides read TGTGCCTGGAGTGTACAGAGGGGCGAGCAGTACTTC. The full variable domain, in which reference TRBV30 and TRBJ2-7 provide the parts outside the CDR3, is SQTIHQWPATLVQPVGSPLSLECTVEGTSNPNLYWYRQAAGRGLQLLFYSVGIGQISSEVPQNLSASRPQDRQFILSSKKLLLSDSGFYLCAWSVQRGEQYFGPGTRLTVT.